One and the same sample provided the 24 T cell receptor beta chains below, sequenced in a study of cytomegalovirus exposure and HLA in healthy donors. Researchers ran the PCR with 60 Vbeta and 13 Jbeta primers. Data came from immunoSEQ multiplex PCR; TCRdb stores just in-frame clones and leaves some out. The sample contains around 84,000 clones, less than 80% of which appear only once. The sequencing sample was made of PBMCs. These receptors came from a human donor in good health.

This clone was observed a few times. The rearrangement uses TRBV6-5 and TRBJ1-1, with 10 bases lining up with TRBD1. The germline CDR1 and CDR2 sequences are MNHEY and SVGAGI. This CDR3 contains 14 residues. With 5 bases clipped from V and 6 bases from J, the junction kept 6 bases outside the gene matches. The CDR3 coding sequence is TGTGCCAGCAGTCTTGCCGGGACAGGGGCTGAAGCTTTCTTT. It specifies CASSLAGTGAEAFF.

This chain uses TRBV7-2 with TRBJ2-5; TRBD2 is a possible D gene (6 bases). CDR1 and CDR2 (germline): SGHTA, FQGNSA. The CDR3 is 16 residues long. Trimming took off 3 bases at V and 4 bases at J, with 18 bases between the two ends. The CDR3 reads CASSLGRLGPGETQYF. The CDR3 DNA sequence: TGTGCCAGCAGCTTGGGGAGACTAGGCCCCGGAGAGACCCAGTACTTC.

CDR3 region: CATYGGGGQPQHF. Here the CDR3 DNA reads TGTGCCACCTACGGGGGGGGCGGGCAGCCCCAGCATTTT. This chain uses TRBV2 with TRBJ1-5; D possibly corresponds to TRBD1 (6 bases). CDR1 and CDR2 from the germline V gene are SNHLY and FYNNEI. The V gene lost 10 bases and the J gene lost 7 bases, with 17 bases spanning the gap. This CDR3 region has 13 residues.

V usage is TRBV18 and J usage is TRBJ2-5, with D unresolved. V lost 3 bases to trimming and J lost 1 base, with 9 bases between them. Germline V gene lookup returns CDR1 KGHSH and CDR2 LQKENI. There are 14 residues in the CDR3. CDR3 DNA: TGTGCCAGCTCACCGGTACTAACCCAAGAGACCCAGTACTTC. It yields the protein CASSPVLTQETQYF.

The V gene is TRBV7-9, the J gene TRBJ2-1; D call uncertain. The ends were cut back, 1 base at V and 8 bases at J, with 6 bases in the middle. This CDR3 is built from 12 residues. Looked up from germline, CDR1 is SEHNR and CDR2 is FQNEAQ (reference sequence). This CDR3 reads CASSLVRDEQFF. Here the CDR3 DNA reads TGTGCCAGCAGCTTAGTTCGTGATGAGCAGTTCTTC.

This sequence joins TRBV19 and TRBJ1-4; the D is unclear. The CDR3 has 15 residues. The germline V and J ends were trimmed by 3 bases and 1 base, with 9 bases remaining between them. Germline CDR1 LNHDA, CDR2 SQIVND (reference sequence). As DNA, the CDR3 is TGTGCCAGTAGTATTACCTTGAGAACTAATGAAAAACTGTTTTTT. Encoded protein: CASSITLRTNEKLFF.

The chain joins TRBV7-2 to TRBJ2-2; D is possibly TRBD2 (6 bases). The length of the CDR3 is 18 residues. CDR1 is SGHTA, CDR2 FQGNSA, per germline. V was shortened by 7 bases and J by 2 bases, with 23 bases between the two germline ends. Here the CDR3 DNA reads TGTGCCAGCACCCCCCGCTGGATTAGCGGAGATAACACCGGGGAGCTGTTTTTT. This translates into CASTPRWISGDNTGELFF.

The chain uses TRBV9 and TRBJ1-6, with 7 bases lining up with TRBD1. The CDR3 has 14 amino acids. Looked up from germline, CDR1 is SGDLS and CDR2 is YYNGEE. After removal of 3 bases from V and 11 bases from J, the junction contained 8 bases not matched to a gene. CDR3 region: CASSAGQAGTPLHF. Here the CDR3 DNA reads TGTGCCAGCAGCGCCGGACAGGCCGGGACACCCCTCCACTTT.

This clone has just one count. The V gene is TRBV2, the J gene TRBJ1-5; the D gene is possibly TRBD1 (6 bases). There are 15 residues in the CDR3. Trimming shortened V by 4 bases and J by 4 bases, and 14 bases separated the two germline ends. Germline V gene data show CDR1 as SNHLY and CDR2 as FYNNEI. The CDR3 is CASSVGGTLNQPQHF. The CDR3 nucleotides read TGTGCCAGCAGTGTAGGTGGGACACTTAATCAGCCCCAGCATTTT.

CDR3 sequence (DNA): TGTGCCAGCAGTGGGGGGACAGGTAAATCCTACAATGAGCAGTTCTTC. This translates into CASSGGTGKSYNEQFF. This chain joins TRBV6-1 and TRBJ2-1, with TRBD1 identical over 8 bases. CDR1 MNHNS and CDR2 SASEGT come from the germline V gene. V trimming: 4 bases; J trimming: 1 base; junction bases outside the gene matches: 6. The CDR3 is 16 residues long.

J is TRBJ2-3 and V is TRBV14, with D perhaps TRBD1 (5 bases). Germline CDR1 SGHDN, CDR2 FVKESK. The CDR3 loop spans 15 amino acids. V was pared by 2 bases and J by 9 bases, with 18 bases between. The CDR3 is CASSQRQGIRLTQYF. CDR3 nucleotide sequence: TGTGCCAGCAGCCAAAGGCAGGGAATCAGGTTGACGCAGTATTTT.

This chain uses TRBV20-1 with TRBJ2-1; 7 bases align to TRBD2. CDR3 size: 9 residues. V was pared by 5 bases and J by 12 bases, with 1 base of the junction left unmatched. Germline V gene sequence: CDR1 DFQATT, CDR2 SNEGSKA (reference sequence). As DNA, the CDR3 is TGCAGTGCTGCTAGCGGGCAGTTCTTC. It translates to CSAASGQFF.

The chain uses TRBV30 and TRBJ1-4, with D unclear. The germline CDR1 and CDR2 sequences are GTSNPN and SVGIG (reference sequence). Trimming cost V 5 bases and J 2 bases, with 12 bases left between them. The CDR3 sequence is 14 residues long. The CDR3 DNA reads as TGTGCCTGGGCCCGAGGGTTGACTAATGAAAAACTGTTTTTT. This translates into CAWARGLTNEKLFF.

The DNA of the CDR3 is TGCGCCAGCAGCTTGGGGCAGGGAGGCTCCTATAATTCACCCCTCCACTTT. Encoded protein: CASSLGQGGSYNSPLHF. The chain uses TRBV5-1 and TRBJ1-6; tentative D call: TRBD1 (5 bases). V was cut by 0 bases and J by 0 bases, with 10 bases left in between. Germline lookup yields CDR1 SGHRS and CDR2 YFSETQ. The CDR3 is 17 amino acids.

This chain uses TRBV5-6 with TRBJ2-2; 7 bases are shared with TRBD1. This CDR3 has 14 amino acids. The V and J ends lost 5 bases and 4 bases, in that order; junction bases with no gene match: 5. CDR1 SGHDT and CDR2 YYEEEE come from the germline V gene. The CDR3 DNA follows: TGTGCCAGCAGACAGGGGCTCCTCACCGGGGAGCTGTTTTTT. Protein product: CASRQGLLTGELFF.

The rearrangement joins TRBV16 to TRBJ1-4, with D possibly matching TRBD1 (5 bases). The CDR3 consists of 14 residues. V was pared by 3 bases and J by 3 bases, with 8 bases between. Per germline, CDR1 KGHSY and CDR2 FQNENV. CDR3 residues: CASSQGLANEKLFF. Here the CDR3 DNA reads TGTGCCAGCAGCCAGGGGCTAGCTAATGAAAAACTGTTTTTT.

CDR3 sequence: CATLLGGNNSPLHF. In nucleotides, the CDR3 is TGTGCCACTCTTTTGGGGGGAAATAATTCACCCCTCCACTTT. The chain combines TRBV6-6 with TRBJ1-6; a weak D match, TRBD1 (5 bases). The ends were cut back, 10 bases at V and 5 bases at J, with 15 bases in the middle. CDR3 size: 14 residues. Germline CDR1 is MNHNY and CDR2 is SVGAGI (reference sequence).

As concerns this clone: One end of the junction is discordant with germline, which a read error may explain. This rearrangement joins TRBV5-1 to TRBJ1-4; D is ambiguous. This CDR3 region has 14 residues. Germline assignment: CDR1 SGHRS and CDR2 YFSETQ. As DNA, the CDR3 is TGCGCCAGCAGTTTGGAGCGATATGATGAAAAACTGTTTTTT. Amino acid sequence: CASSLERYDEKLFF. The variable domain in full, completed from reference TRBV5-1 and TRBJ1-4, reads KAGVTQTPRYLIKTRGQQVTLSCSPISGHRSVSWYQQTPGQGLQFLFEYFSETQRNKGNFPGRFSGRQFSNSRSEMNVSTLELGDSALYLCASSLERYDEKLFFGSGTQLSVL.

The chain employs TRBV7-9 and TRBJ1-3; 7 bases are shared with TRBD1. The CDR3 is made up of 16 amino acids. The germline V gene has CDR1 SEHNR and CDR2 FQNEAQ (reference sequence). J was trimmed by 1 base and V by 4 bases; bases with no gene match: 7. CDR3 amino acids: CASSSLGQTSGNTIYF. CDR3 in DNA: TGTGCCAGCAGCTCCCTGGGACAGACTTCTGGAAACACCATATATTTT.

The rearrangement uses TRBV29-1 and TRBJ1-3; TRBD1 matches 8 bases. The germline CDR1 and CDR2 sequences are SQVTM and ANQGSEA. The CDR3 contains 14 residues. V lost 7 bases, J lost 0 bases, and 5 bases stayed unmatched. Written as DNA, the CDR3 is TGCAGCGCTCGGGACAGGAGCTCTGGAAACACCATATATTTT. It encodes CSARDRSSGNTIYF.

The V and J genes are TRBV6-1 and TRBJ1-4; D possibly corresponds to TRBD1 (5 bases). This CDR3 has 14 amino acids. In germline, CDR1 is MNHNS, CDR2 SASEGT. V lost 6 bases, J lost 2 bases, and 10 bases lay in between. CDR3 in DNA: TGTGCCAGCAGCGCAGGGCCCACTAATGAAAAACTGTTTTTT. Protein: CASSAGPTNEKLFF.

This clone was recorded only once. The chain is built from TRBV30 and TRBJ2-3, with 7 bases that match TRBD2. The trim removed 0 bases at V and 2 bases at J, leaving 2 bases unmatched. Per germline, CDR1 GTSNPN and CDR2 SVGIG (reference sequence). This CDR3 comprises 14 residues. CDR3 amino acids: CAWSVGLSTDTQYF. As DNA, the CDR3 is TGTGCCTGGAGTGTGGGACTATCCACAGATACGCAGTATTTT.

V and J are TRBV27 and TRBJ1-5; no clear D gene. The CDR3 runs 16 residues. Trimming pared 5 bases from V and 2 bases from J, leaving 16 bases between. CDR1 is MNHEY, CDR2 SMNVEV, per germline (reference sequence). In nucleotides, the CDR3 is TGTGCCAGCAGTCCCCGGGGAGTCACGGGCAATCAGCCCCAGCATTTT. This sequence encodes CASSPRGVTGNQPQHF.

The rearrangement uses TRBV7-2 and TRBJ2-3; tentatively, D is TRBD1 (6 bases). CDR3 length: 14 residues. Between the trimmed V and J ends, which lost 3 bases and 2 bases, there was a span of 9 bases. Germline V gene sequence: CDR1 SGHTA, CDR2 FQGNSA. CDR3 bases: TGTGCCAGCAGCTTCAGGGGTCCCACAGATACGCAGTATTTT. It yields the protein CASSFRGPTDTQYF.